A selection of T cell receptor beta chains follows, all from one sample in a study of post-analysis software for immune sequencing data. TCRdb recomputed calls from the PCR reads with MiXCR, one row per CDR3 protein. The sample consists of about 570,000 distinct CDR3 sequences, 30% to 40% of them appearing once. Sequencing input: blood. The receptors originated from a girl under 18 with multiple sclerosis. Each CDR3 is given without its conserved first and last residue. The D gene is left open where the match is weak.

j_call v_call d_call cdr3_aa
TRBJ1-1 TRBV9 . ASSVVGRGTTEAF
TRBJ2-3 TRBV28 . ASSFGPQREDADTQY
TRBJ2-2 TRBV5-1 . ASGATSGYTGELF
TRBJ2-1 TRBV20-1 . SAGEPYNEQF
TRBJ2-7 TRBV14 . ASSQDLRGEQY
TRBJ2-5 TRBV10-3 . ATGRTVLETQY
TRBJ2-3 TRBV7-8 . ATQGDTQY
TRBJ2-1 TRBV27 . VSRGTFNQVGEQF
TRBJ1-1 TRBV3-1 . ASSLQVDTEAF
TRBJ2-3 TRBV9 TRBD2 ASSPGLGSDTQY
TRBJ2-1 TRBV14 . ASSQGGGGGFASYNEQF
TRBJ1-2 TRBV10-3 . AISRGQPRYGYT
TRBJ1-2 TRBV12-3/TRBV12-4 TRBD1 ASSFPTGADYGYT
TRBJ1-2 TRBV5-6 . ASSLIWETNYGYT
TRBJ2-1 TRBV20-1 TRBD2 SARDLGGLAGEQF
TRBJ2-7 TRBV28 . ASSPVGLTYEQY
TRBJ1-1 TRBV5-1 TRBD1 ASSGTGKVNTEAF
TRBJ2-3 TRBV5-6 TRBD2 ASSPKGLATDTQY
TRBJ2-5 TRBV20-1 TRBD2 SALSGGAAKETQY
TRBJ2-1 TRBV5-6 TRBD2 ASSMREGLAGGIAYNEQF
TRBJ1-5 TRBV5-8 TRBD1 ASSLGTGDSNQPQH
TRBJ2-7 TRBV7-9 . ASSSPASSYEQY
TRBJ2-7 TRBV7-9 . ASSLAAGTLYEQY
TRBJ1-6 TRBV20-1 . SASDRIDGSPLH
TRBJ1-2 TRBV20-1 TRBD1 SAATGASDYGYT
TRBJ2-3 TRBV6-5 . ASSSTKDTQY
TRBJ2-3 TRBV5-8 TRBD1 ASSSSGQGSPDTQY
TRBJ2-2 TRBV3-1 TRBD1 ASSELTGVGTGELF
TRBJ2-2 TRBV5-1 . ASSLVQTGELF
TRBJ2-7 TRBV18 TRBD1 ASSRPTGAYEQY
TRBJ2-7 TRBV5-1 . ASSDRDWSYEQY